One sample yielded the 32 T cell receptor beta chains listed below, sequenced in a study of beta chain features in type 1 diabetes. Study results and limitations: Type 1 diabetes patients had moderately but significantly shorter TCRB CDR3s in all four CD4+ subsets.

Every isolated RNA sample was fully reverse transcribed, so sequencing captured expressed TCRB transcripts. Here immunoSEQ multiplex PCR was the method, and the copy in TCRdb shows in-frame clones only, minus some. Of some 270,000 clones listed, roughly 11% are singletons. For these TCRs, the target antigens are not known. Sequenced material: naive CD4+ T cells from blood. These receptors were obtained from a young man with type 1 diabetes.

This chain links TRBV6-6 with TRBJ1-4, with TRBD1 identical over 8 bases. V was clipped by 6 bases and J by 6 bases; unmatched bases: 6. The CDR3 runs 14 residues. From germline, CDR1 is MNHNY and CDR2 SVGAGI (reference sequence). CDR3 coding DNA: TGTGCCAGCAGCCCGGACAGGGTGGATGAAAAACTGTTTTTT. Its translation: CASSPDRVDEKLFF.

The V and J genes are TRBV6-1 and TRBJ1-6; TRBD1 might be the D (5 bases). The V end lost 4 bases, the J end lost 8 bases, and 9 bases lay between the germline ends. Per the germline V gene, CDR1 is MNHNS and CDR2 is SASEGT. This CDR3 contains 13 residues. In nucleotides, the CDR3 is TGTGCCAGCAGTGGGCGGGGGGATTCACCCCTCCACTTT. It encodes CASSGRGDSPLHF.

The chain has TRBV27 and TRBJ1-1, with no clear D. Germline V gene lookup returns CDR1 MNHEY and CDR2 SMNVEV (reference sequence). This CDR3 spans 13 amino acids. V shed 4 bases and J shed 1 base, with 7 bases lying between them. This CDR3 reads CASSSTWNTEAFF. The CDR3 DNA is TGTGCCAGCAGTTCTACGTGGAACACTGAAGCTTTCTTT.

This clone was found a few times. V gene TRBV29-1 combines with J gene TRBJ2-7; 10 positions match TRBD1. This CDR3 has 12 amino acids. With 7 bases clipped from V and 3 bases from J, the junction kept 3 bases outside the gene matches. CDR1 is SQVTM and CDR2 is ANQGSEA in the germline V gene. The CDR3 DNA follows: TGCAGCGGCCGGGACAGGGGCTACGAGCAGTACTTC. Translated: CSGRDRGYEQYF.

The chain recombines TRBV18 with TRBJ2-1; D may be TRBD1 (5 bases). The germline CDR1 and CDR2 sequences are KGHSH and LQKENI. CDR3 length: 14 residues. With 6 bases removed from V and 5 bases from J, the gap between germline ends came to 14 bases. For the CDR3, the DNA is TGTGCCAGCTCCGACTGGGGCAGGGACAATGAGCAGTTCTTC. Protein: CASSDWGRDNEQFF.

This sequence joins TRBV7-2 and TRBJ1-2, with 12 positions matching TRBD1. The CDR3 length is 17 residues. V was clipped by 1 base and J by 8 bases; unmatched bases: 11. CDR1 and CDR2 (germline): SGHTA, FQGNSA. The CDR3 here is CASSLGGTGGIGIGYTF. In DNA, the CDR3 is TGTGCCAGCAGCTTAGGGGGGACAGGGGGCATCGGAATCGGCTACACCTTC.

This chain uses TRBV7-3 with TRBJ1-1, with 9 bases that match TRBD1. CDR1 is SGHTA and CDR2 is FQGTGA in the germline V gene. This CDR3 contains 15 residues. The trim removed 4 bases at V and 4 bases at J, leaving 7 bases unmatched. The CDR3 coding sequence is TGTGCCAGCAGCTCACGGACAGGGGAAATCACTGAAGCTTTCTTT. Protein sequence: CASSSRTGEITEAFF.

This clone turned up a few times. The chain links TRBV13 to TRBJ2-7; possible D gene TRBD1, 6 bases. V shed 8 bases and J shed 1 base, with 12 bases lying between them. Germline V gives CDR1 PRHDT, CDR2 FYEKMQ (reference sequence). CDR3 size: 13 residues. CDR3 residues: CASRRTDSYEQYF. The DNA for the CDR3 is TGTGCCAGCCGTCGGACAGATTCCTACGAGCAGTACTTC.

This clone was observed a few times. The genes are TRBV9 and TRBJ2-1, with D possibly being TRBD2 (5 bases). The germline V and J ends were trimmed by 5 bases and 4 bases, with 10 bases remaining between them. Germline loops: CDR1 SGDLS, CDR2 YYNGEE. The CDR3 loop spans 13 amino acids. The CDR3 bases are TGTGCCAGCAGTCAGCGGCCGTACAATGAGCAGTTCTTC. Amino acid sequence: CASSQRPYNEQFF.

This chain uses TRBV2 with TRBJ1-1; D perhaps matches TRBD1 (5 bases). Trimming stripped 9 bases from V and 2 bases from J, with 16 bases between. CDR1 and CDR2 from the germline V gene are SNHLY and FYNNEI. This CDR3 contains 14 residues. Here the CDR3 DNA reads TGTGCCAGTAAGACTAGACAGAGTAACACTGAAGCTTTCTTT. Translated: CASKTRQSNTEAFF.

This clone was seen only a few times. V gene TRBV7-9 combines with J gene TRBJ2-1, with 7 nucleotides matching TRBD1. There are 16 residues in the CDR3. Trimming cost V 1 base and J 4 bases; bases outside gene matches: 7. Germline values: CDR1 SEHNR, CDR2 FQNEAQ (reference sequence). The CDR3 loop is CASSLVHQGVYNEQFF. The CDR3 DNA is TGTGCCAGCAGCTTAGTTCACCAGGGGGTTTACAATGAGCAGTTCTTC.

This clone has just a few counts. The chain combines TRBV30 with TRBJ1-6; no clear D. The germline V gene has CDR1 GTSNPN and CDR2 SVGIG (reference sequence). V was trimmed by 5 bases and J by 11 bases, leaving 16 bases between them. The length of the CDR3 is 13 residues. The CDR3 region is CAWERAAGTPLHF. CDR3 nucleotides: TGTGCCTGGGAGAGGGCCGCAGGAACACCCCTCCACTTT.

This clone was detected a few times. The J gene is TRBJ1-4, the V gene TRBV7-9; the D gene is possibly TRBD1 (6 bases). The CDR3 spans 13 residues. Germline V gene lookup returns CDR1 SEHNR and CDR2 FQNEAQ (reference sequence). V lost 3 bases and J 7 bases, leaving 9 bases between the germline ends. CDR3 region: CASSFRGGEKLFF. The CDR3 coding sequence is TGTGCCAGCAGCTTCAGGGGCGGTGAAAAACTGTTTTTT.

The CDR3 sequence is CASSLRQQETQYF. Written as DNA, the CDR3 is TGTGCCAGCAGCTTACGACAGCAAGAGACCCAGTACTTC. The chain joins TRBV7-2 to TRBJ2-5; weak D call: TRBD1 (5 bases). Germline V gene sequence: CDR1 SGHTA, CDR2 FQGNSA. V lost 2 bases and J 2 bases, leaving 6 bases between the germline ends. The CDR3 is 13 amino acids.

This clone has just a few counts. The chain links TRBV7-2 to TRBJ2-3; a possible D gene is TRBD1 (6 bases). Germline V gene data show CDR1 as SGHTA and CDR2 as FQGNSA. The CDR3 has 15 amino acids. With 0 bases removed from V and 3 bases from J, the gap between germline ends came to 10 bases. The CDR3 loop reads CASSLALGTTDTQYF. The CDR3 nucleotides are TGTGCCAGCAGCTTAGCGCTCGGGACAACAGATACGCAGTATTTT.

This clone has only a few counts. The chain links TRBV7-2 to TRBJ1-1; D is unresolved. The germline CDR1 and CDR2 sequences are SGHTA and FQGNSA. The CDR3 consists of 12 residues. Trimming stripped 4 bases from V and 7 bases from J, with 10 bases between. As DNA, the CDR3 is TGTGCCAGCAGCTCACAGCAGCTTGAAGCTTTCTTT. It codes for CASSSQQLEAFF.

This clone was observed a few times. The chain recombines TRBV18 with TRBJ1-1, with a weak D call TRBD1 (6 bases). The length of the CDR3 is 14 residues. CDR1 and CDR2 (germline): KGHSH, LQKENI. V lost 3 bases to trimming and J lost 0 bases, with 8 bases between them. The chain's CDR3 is CASSPGHMNTEAFF. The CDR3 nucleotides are TGTGCCAGCTCACCGGGACACATGAACACTGAAGCTTTCTTT.

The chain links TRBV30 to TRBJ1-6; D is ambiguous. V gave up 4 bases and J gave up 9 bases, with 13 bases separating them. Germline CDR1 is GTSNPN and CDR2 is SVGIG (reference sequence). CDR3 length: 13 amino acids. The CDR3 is CAWTAGGSSPLHF. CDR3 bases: TGTGCCTGGACAGCAGGAGGATCTTCACCCCTCCACTTT.

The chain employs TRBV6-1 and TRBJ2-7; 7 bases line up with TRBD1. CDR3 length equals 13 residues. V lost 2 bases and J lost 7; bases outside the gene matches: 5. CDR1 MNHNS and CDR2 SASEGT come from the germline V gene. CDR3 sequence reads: CASSERGLGEQYF. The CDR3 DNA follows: TGTGCCAGCAGTGAAAGGGGGCTAGGGGAGCAGTACTTC.

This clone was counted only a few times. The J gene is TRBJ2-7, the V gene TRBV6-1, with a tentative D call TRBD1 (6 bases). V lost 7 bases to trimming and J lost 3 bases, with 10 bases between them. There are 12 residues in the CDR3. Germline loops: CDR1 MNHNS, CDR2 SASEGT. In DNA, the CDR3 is TGTGCCAGCAAGGGGGAACGCTACGAGCAGTACTTC. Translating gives CASKGERYEQYF.

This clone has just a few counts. The CDR3 protein is CASSQGGGPGHQPQHF. The CDR3 DNA sequence: TGCGCCAGCAGCCAAGGGGGGGGGCCAGGGCATCAGCCCCAGCATTTT. The chain recombines TRBV4-3 with TRBJ1-5; a weak D match, TRBD1 (6 bases). There are 16 residues in the CDR3. Trimming removed 1 base from V and 5 bases from J, with 15 bases in between. CDR1 and CDR2 from the germline V gene are LGHNA and YSLEER.

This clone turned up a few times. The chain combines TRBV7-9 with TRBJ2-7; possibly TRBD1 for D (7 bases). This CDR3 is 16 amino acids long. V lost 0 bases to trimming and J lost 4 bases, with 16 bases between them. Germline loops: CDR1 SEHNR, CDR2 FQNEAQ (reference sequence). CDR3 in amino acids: CASSLARRGDPYEQYF. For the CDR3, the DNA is TGTGCCAGCAGCTTAGCGCGCAGGGGGGATCCTTACGAGCAGTACTTC.

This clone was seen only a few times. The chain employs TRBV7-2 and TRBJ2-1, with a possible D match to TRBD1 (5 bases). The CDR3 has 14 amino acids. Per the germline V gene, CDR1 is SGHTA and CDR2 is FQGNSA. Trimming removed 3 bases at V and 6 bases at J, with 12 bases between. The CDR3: CASSFTSGSNEQFF. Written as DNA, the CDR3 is TGTGCCAGCAGCTTTACTTCAGGGTCCAATGAGCAGTTCTTC.

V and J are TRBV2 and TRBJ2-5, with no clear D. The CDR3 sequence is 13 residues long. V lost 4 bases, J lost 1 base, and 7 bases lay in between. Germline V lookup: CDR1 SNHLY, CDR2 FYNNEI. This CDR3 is CASSARVQETQYF. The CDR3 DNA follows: TGTGCCAGCAGTGCTCGGGTCCAAGAGACCCAGTACTTC.

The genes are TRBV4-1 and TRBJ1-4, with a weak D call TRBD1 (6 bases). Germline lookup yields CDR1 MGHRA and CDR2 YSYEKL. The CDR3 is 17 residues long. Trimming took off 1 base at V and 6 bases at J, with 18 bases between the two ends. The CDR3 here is CASSQAGDTRRDEKLFF. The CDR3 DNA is TGCGCCAGCAGCCAAGCCGGGGACACTCGGCGGGATGAAAAACTGTTTTTT.

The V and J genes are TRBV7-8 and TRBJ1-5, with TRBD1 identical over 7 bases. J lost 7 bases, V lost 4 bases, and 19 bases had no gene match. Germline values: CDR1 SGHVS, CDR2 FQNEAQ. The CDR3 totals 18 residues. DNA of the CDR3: TGTGCCAGCAGCTCGGCAACTGGGACAGAGGGGAGCAGGCAGCCCCAGCATTTT. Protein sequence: CASSSATGTEGSRQPQHF. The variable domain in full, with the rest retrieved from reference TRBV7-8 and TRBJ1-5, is GAGVSQSPRYKVAKRGQDVALRCDPISGHVSLFWYQQALGQGPEFLTYFQNEAQLDKSGLPSDRFFAERPEGSVSTLKIQRTQQEDSAVYLCASSSATGTEGSRQPQHFGDGTRLSIL.

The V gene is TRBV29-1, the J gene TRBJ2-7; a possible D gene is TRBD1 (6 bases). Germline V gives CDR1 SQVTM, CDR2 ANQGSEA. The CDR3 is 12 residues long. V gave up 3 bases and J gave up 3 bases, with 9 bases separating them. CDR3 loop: CSVDGGDYEQYF. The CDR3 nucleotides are TGCAGCGTTGATGGGGGCGACTACGAGCAGTACTTC.

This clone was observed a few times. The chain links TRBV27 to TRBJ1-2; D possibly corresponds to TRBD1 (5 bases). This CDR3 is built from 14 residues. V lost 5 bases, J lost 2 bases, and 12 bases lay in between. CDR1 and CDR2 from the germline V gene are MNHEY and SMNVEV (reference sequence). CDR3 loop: CASSRAQGNYGYTF. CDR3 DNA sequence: TGTGCCAGCAGTCGAGCCCAGGGAAACTATGGCTACACCTTC.

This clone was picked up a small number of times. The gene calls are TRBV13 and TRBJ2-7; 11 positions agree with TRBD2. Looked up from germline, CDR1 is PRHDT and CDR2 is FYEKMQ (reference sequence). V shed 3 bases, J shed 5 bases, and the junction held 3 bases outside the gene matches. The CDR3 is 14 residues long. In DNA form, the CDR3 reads TGTGCCAGCAGCTTTAGCGGGGGGGCGAACGAGCAGTACTTC. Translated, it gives CASSFSGGANEQYF.

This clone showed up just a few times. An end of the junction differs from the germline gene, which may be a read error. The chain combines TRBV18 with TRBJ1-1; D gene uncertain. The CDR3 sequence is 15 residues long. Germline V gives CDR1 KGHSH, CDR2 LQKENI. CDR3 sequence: CASSPREGPNTEAFF. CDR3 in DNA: TGTGCCAGCTCACCCCGGGAGGGTCCGAACACTGAAGCATTCTTT.

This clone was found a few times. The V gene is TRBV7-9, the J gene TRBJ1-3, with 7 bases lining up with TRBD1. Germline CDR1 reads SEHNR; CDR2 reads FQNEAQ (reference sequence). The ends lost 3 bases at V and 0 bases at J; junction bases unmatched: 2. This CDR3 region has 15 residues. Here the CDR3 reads CASSFRDSSGNTIYF. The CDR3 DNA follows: TGTGCCAGCAGCTTTCGGGACAGCTCTGGAAACACCATATATTTT.

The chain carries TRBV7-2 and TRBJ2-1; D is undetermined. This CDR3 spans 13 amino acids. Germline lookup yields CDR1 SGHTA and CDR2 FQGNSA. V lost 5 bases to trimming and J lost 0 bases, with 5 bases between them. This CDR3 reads CASSLYSYNEQFF. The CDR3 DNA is TGTGCCAGCAGCCTCTACTCCTACAATGAGCAGTTCTTC.